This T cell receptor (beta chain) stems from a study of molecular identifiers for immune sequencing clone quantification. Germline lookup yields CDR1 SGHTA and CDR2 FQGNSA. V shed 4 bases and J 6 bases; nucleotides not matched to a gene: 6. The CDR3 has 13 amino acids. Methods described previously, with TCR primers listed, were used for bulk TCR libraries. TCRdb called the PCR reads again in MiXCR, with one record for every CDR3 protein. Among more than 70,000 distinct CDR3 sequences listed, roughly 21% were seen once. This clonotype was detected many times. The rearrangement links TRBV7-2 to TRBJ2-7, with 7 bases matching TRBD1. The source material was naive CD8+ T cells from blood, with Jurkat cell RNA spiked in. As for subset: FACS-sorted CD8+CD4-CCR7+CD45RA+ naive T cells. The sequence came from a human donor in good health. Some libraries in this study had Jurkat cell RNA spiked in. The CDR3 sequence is CASSSTYRGEQYF. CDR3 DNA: TGTGCCAGCAGCTCAACATACAGGGGCGAGCAGTACTTC.